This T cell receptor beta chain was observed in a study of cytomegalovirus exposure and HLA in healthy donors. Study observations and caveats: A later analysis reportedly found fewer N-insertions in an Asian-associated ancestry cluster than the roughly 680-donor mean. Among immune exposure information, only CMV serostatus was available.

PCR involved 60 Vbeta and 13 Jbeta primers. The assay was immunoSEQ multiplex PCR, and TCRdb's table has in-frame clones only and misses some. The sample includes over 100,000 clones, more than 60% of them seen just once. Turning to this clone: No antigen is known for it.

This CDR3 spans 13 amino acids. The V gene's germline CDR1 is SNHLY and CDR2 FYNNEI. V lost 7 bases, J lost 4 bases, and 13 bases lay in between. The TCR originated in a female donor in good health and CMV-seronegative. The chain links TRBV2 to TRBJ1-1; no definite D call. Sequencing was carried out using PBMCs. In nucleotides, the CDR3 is TGTGCCAGCAACGCAGCGAGTGGCACTGAAGCTTTCTTT. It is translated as CASNAASGTEAFF. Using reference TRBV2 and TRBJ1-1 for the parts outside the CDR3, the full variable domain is EPEVTQTPSHQVTQMGQEVILRCVPISNHLYFYWYRQILGQKVEFLVSFYNNEISEKSEIFDDQFSVERPDGSNFTLKIRSTKLEDSAMYFCASNAASGTEAFFGQGTRLTVV.